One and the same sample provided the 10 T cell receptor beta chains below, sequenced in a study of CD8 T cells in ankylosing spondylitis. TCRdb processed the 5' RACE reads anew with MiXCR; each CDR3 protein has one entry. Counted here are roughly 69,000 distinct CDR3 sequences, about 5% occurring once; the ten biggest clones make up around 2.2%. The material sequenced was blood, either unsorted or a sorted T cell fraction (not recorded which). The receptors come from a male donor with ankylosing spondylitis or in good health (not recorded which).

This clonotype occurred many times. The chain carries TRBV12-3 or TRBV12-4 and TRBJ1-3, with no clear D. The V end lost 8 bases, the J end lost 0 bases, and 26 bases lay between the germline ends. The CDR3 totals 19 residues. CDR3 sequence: CASCSAAGRGLTSGNTIYF. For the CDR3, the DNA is TGTGCCAGCTGTTCCGCCGCAGGACGCGGTCTCACCTCTGGAAACACCATATATTTT.

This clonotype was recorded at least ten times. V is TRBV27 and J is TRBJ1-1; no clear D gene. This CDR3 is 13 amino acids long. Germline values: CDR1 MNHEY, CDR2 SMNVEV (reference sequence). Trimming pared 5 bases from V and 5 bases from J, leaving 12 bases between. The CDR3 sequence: CASSRPGGTEAFF. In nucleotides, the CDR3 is TGTGCCAGCAGTCGCCCGGGAGGGACTGAAGCTTTCTTT.

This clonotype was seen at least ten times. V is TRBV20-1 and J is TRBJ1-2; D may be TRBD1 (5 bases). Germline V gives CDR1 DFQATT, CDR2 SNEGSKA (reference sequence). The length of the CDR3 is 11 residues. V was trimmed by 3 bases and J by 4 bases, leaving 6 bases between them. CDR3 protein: CSASGGYGYTF. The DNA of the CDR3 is TGCAGTGCTAGTGGGGGCTATGGCTACACCTTC.

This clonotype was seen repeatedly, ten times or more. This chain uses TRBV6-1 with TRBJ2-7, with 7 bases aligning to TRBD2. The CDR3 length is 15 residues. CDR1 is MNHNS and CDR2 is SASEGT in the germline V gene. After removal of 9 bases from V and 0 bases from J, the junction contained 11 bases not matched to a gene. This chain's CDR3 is CASSLRDYYSYEQYF. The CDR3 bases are TGTGCCAGTTCCCTCCGGGACTACTACTCCTACGAGCAGTACTTC.

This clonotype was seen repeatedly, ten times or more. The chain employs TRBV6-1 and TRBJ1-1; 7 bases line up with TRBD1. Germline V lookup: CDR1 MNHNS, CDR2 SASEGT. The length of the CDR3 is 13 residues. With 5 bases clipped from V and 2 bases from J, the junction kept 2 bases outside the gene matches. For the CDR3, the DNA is TGTGCCAGCAGTAGGGACAGCAACACTGAAGCTTTCTTT. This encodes CASSRDSNTEAFF.

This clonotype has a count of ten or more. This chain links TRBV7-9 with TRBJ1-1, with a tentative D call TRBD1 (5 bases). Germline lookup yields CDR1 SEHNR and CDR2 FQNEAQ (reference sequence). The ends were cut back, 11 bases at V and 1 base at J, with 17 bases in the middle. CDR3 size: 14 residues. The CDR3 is CAVGGRVSNTEAFF. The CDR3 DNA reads TGTGCCGTCGGGGGGAGGGTATCGAACACTGAAGCTTTCTTT.

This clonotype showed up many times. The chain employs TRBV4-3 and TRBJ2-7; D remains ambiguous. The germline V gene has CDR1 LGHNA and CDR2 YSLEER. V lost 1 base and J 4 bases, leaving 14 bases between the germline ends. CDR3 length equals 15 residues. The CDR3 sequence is CASSQGLDLKYEQYF. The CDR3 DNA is TGCGCCAGCAGCCAAGGGCTGGACCTCAAGTACGAGCAGTACTTC.

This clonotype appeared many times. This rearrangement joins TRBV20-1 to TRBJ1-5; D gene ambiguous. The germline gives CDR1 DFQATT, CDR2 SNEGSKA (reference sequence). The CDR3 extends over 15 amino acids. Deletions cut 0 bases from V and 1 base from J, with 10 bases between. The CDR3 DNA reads TGCAGTGCTAGAGACCCGGGGTCCAGCAATCAGCCCCAGCATTTT. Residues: CSARDPGSSNQPQHF.

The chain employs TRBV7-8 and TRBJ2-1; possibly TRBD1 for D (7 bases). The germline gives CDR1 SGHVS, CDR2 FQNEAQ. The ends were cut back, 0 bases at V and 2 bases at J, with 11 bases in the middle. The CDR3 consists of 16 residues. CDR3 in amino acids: CASSLAEGAPYNEQFF. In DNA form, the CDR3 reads TGTGCCAGCAGCTTAGCGGAGGGGGCCCCCTACAATGAGCAGTTCTTC.

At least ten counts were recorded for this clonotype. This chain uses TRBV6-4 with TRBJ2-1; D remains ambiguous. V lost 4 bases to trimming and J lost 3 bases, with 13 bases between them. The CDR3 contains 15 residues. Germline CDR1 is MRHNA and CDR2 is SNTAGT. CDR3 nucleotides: TGTGCCAGCAGTGGTCCGTTTGCGGTCTACAATGAGCAGTTCTTC. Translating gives CASSGPFAVYNEQFF.